Listed here is a single T cell receptor beta chain. Antigen unknown. Germline CDR1 reads SQVTM; CDR2 reads ANQGSEA. Trimming pared 2 bases from V and 8 bases from J, leaving 9 bases between. The CDR3 spans 11 residues. Data came from immunoSEQ multiplex PCR; TCRdb stores just in-frame clones and leaves some out. This sample has fewer than 75,000 clones, with about nine tenths found just once. The sample belongs to a study of T cell responses to AZD1222 COVID-19 vaccine. Study-wide findings and caveats: Clonal diversity was possibly underestimated, and white British individuals and females predominated among donors. In the spike-specific TCR repertoire, nearly half reportedly target unmutated variant regions. Seropositive status at baseline applied to only five to seven AZD1222 recipients. Researchers took repertoire samples only after the peak T cell response had come.

This chain connects TRBV29-1 to TRBJ1-2; D gene unclear. This specimen consisted of peripheral blood, obtained 28 days after the second dose of the MenACWY control vaccine. The TCR comes from an adult who received the MenACWY meningococcal vaccine as a control. The CDR3 DNA follows: TGCAGCGTTGAATTGGGTGACGGCTACACCTTC. Translated, it gives CSVELGDGYTF. Full variable domain (outside the CDR3, taken from reference TRBV29-1 and TRBJ1-2): SAVISQKPSRDICQRGTSLTIQCQVDSQVTMMFWYRQQPGQSLTLIATANQGSEATYESGFVIDKFPISRPNLTFSTLTVSNMSPEDSSIYLCSVELGDGYTFGSGTRLTVV.